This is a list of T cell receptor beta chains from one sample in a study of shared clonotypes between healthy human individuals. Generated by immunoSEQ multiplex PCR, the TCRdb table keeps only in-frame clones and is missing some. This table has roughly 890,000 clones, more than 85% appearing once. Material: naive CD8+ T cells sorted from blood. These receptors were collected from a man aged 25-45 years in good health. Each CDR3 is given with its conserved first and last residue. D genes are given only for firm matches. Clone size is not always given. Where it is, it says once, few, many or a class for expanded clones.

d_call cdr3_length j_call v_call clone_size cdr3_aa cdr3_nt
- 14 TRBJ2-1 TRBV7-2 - CASIRAETIDEQFF TGTGCCAGCATTCGGGCAGAGACGATCGATGAGCAGTTCTTC
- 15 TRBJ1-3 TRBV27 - CASRSGTNAGNTIYF TGTGCCAGCAGGTCCGGGACAAATGCTGGAAACACCATATATTTT
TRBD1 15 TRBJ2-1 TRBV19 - CASSRWTGVYNEQFF TGTGCCAGTAGTCGCTGGACAGGGGTTTACAATGAGCAGTTCTTC
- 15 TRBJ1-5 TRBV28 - CASSQLGGPNQPQHF TGTGCCAGCAGCCAACTAGGGGGGCCCAATCAGCCCCAGCATTTT
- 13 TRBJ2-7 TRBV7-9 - CASSFLSGYEQYF TGTGCCAGCAGCTTCCTATCGGGATACGAGCAGTACTTC
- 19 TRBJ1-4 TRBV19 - CASSMSGLASRTTNEKLFF TGTGCCAGTAGTATGTCAGGGCTCGCCAGTCGTACAACTAATGAAAAACTGTTTTTT
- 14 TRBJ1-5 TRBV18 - CASSFSFLLEPQHF TGTGCCAGCTCATTCTCCTTCCTACTGGAACCCCAGCATTTT
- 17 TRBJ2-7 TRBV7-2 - CASSPRGRPPRSYEQYF TGTGCCAGCAGCCCAAGGGGGAGGCCCCCCAGGAGCTACGAGCAGTACTTC
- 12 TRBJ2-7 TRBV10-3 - CAISEESAEQYF TGTGCCATCAGTGAGGAATCTGCCGAGCAGTACTTC
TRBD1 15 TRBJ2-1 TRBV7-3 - CASSWTGGSYNEQFF TGTGCCAGCAGCTGGACAGGGGGGTCCTACAATGAGCAGTTCTTC
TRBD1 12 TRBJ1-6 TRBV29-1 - CSVMTGGSPLHF TGCAGCGTTATGACAGGGGGTTCACCCCTCCACTTT
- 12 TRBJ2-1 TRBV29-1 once CSVDYPGVEQFF TGCAGCGTTGACTACCCGGGAGTAGAGCAGTTCTTC
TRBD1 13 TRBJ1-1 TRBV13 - CASGDSMNTEAFF TGTGCCAGCGGGGACAGTATGAACACTGAAGCTTTCTTT
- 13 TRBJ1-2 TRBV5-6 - CASSLGQGHGYTF TGTGCCAGCAGCTTGGGCCAGGGGCATGGCTACACCTTC
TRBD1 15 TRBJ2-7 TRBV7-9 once CASSLGAGGTYEQYF TGTGCCAGCAGCTTAGGCGCAGGGGGTACCTACGAGCAGTACTTC
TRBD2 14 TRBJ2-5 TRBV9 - CASSPSGREETQYF TGTGCCAGCAGCCCCAGCGGGAGGGAAGAGACCCAGTACTTC
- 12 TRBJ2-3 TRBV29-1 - CSVEESTDTQYF TGCAGCGTTGAAGAAAGCACAGATACGCAGTATTTT
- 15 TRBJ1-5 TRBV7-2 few CASSPSGVGDQPQHF TGTGCCAGCAGCCCCTCCGGGGTCGGGGATCAGCCCCAGCATTTT
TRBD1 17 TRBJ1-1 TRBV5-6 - CASSLGPRDRSLGKAFF TGTGCCAGCAGCTTGGGACCCCGGGACAGGTCTCTCGGAAAAGCTTTCTTT
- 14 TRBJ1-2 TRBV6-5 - CASSSRALQGGYTF TGTGCCAGCAGTTCCCGGGCTCTTCAGGGAGGCTACACCTTC
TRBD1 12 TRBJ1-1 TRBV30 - CAWTATGALAFF TGTGCCTGGACTGCGACAGGGGCGCTAGCTTTCTTT
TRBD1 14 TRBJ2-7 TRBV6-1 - CASGGDREFYEQYF TGTGCCAGCGGTGGGGACAGGGAGTTTTACGAGCAGTACTTC
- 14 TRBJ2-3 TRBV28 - CASSRPGLADTQYF TGTGCCAGCAGTCGCCCAGGGTTAGCAGATACGCAGTATTTT
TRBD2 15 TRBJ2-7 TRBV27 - CASSTGTSGAYEQYF TGTGCCAGCAGTACCGGGACTAGCGGGGCCTACGAGCAGTACTTC
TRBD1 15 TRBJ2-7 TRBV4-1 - CASSQTGTGMSEQYF TGCGCCAGCAGCCAGACCGGGACAGGGATGAGCGAGCAGTACTTC
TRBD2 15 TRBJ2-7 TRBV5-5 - CASSPGTSEDYEQYF TGTGCCAGCAGCCCGGGGACTAGCGAAGACTACGAGCAGTACTTC
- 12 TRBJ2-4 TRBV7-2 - CASSLGAGNGYF TGTGCCAGCAGCTTAGGGGCAGGGAATGGGTACTTC
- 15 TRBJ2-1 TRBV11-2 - CASSPRGSSYNEQFF TGTGCCAGCAGCCCAAGAGGGAGTTCCTACAATGAGCAGTTCTTC
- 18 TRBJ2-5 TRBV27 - CASSLSSGASPTRETQYF TGTGCCAGCAGTTTAAGTAGCGGCGCGTCTCCCACCCGGGAGACCCAGTACTTC
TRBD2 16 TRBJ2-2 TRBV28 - CASSRQREGYTGELFF TGTGCCAGCAGTCGTCAGCGGGAGGGGTACACCGGGGAGCTGTTTTTT
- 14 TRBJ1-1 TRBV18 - CASSPSGINLEAFF TGTGCCAGCTCACCATCGGGAATAAACTTAGAAGCTTTCTTT
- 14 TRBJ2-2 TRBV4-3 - CASRDRLSTGELFF TGCGCCAGCAGGGACAGATTATCCACCGGGGAGCTGTTTTTT
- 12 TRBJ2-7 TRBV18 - CASSPAGYEQYF TGTGCCAGCTCGCCGGCGGGTTACGAGCAGTACTTC
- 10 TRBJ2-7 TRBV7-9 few CASGPYEQYF TGTGCCAGCGGGCCCTACGAGCAGTACTTC
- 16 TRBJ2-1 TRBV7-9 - CASSYMTTSSYNEQFF TGTGCCAGCAGCTACATGACTACAAGCTCCTACAATGAGCAGTTCTTC
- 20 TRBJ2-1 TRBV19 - CASIQGSQGRERKGDNEQFF TGTGCCAGTATTCAAGGTAGTCAGGGCAGAGAAAGGAAGGGGGACAATGAGCAGTTCTTC
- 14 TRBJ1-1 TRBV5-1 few CASSLYGMNTEAFF TGCGCCAGCAGCTTGTATGGAATGAACACTGAAGCTTTCTTT
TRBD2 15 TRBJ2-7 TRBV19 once CASSPAGDASYEQYF TGTGCCAGTAGTCCAGCGGGAGATGCCTCCTACGAGCAGTACTTC
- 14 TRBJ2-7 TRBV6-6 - CASSGRRRGYEQYF TGTGCCAGCAGTGGGAGGAGGAGGGGTTACGAGCAGTACTTC
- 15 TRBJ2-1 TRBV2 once CASSESTSSYNEQFF TGTGCCAGCAGTGAATCTACTAGCTCCTACAATGAGCAGTTCTTC
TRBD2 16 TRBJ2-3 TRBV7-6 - CASSSELAGGLDTQYF TGTGCCAGCAGCTCGGAACTAGCGGGAGGTCTAGATACGCAGTATTTT
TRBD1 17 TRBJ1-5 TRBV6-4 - CASSGVSLRTGDQPQHF TGTGCCAGCAGTGGGGTTTCTCTTAGGACAGGGGATCAGCCCCAGCATTTT
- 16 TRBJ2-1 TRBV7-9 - CASSQPGGAAHNEQFF TGTGCCAGCAGCCAACCTGGGGGGGCCGCCCACAATGAGCAGTTCTTC
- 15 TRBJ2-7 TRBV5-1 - CASSASPGSGIEQYF TGCGCCAGCAGCGCGTCCCCCGGGAGTGGCATCGAGCAGTACTTC
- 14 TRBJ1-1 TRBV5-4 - CASSLMGGSTEAFF TGTGCCAGCAGCTTGATGGGGGGCTCTACTGAAGCTTTCTTT
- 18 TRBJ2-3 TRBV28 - CASRGPGTPMTSTDTQYF TGTGCCAGCAGAGGGCCCGGGACTCCAATGACTAGCACAGATACGCAGTATTTT
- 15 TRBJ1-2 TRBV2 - CASRDTQGANYGYTF TGTGCCAGCAGAGACACGCAGGGAGCTAACTATGGCTACACCTTC
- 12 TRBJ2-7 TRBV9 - CASSVGIGEQYF TGTGCCAGCAGCGTAGGTATCGGAGAGCAGTACTTC
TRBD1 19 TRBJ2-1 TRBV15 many CATSRAKMGTASSYNEQFF TGTGCCACCAGCAGAGCAAAAATGGGGACAGCGAGCTCCTACAATGAGCAGTTCTTC
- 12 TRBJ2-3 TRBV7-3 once CASSSETDTQYF TGTGCCAGCAGCTCTGAGACAGATACGCAGTATTTT
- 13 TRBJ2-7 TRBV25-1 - CASQQGIFYEQYF TGTGCCAGCCAGCAGGGGATCTTCTACGAGCAGTACTTC